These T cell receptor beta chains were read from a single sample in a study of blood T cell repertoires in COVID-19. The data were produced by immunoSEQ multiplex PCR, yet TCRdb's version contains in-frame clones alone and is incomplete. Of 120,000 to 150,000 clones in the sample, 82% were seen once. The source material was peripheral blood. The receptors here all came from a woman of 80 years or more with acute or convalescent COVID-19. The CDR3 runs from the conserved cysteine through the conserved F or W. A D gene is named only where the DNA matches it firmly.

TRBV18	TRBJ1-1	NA	CASSPDLGGAFF	TGTGCCAGCTCACCGGACCTGGGGGGAGCTTTCTTT
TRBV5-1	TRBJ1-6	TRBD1	CASSFRDRNSPLHF	TGCGCCAGCAGCTTCCGGGACAGGAATTCACCCCTCCACTTT
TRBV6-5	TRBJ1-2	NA	CASSYGGNYGYTF	TGTGCCAGCAGTTACGGCGGAAACTATGGCTACACCTTC
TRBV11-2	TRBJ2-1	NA	CASSLGPDNEQFF	TGTGCCAGCAGCTTAGGCCCGGACAATGAGCAGTTCTTC
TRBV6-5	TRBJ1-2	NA	CASSGQNYGYTF	TGTGCCAGCAGCGGACAGAACTATGGCTACACCTTC
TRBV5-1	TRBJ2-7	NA	CASSLGHSEQYF	TGCGCCAGCAGCTTGGGACACTCCGAGCAGTACTTC
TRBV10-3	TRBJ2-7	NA	CAISESGPLEYF	TGTGCCATCAGTGAGTCTGGGCCCCTGGAGTACTTC
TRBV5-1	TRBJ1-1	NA	CASSTGNTEAFF	TGCGCCAGCAGCACGGGGAACACTGAAGCTTTCTTT
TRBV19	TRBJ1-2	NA	CASSHDSRVYGYTF	TGTGCCAGTAGTCATGACAGTCGCGTCTATGGCTACACCTTC
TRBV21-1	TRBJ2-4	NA	CASSNPLAAKNIQYF	TGTGCCAGCAGCAATCCTTTAGCCGCCAAAAACATTCAGTACTTC
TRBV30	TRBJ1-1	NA	CAWKRTRVTTEAFF	TGTGCCTGGAAAAGGACACGCGTGACCACTGAAGCTTTCTTT